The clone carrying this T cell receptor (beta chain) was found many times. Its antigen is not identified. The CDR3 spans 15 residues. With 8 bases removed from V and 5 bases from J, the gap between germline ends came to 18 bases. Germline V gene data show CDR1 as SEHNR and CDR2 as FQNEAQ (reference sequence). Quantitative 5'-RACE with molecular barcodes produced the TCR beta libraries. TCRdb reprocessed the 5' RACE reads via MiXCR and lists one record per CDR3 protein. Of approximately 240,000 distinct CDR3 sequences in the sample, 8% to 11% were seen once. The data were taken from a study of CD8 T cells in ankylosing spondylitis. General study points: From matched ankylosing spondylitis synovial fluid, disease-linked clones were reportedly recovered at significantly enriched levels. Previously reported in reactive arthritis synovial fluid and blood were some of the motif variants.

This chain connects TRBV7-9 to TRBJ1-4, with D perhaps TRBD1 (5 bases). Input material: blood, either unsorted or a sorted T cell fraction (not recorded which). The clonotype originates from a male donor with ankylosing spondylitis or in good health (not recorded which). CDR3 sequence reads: CASAADSAGNEKLFF. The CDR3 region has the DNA TGTGCCAGCGCCGCCGACAGCGCGGGGAATGAAAAACTGTTTTTT. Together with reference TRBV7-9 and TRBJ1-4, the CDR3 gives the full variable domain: DTGVSQNPRHKITKRGQNVTFRCDPISEHNRLYWYRQTLGQGPEFLTYFQNEAQLEKSRLLSDRFSAERPKGSFSTLEIQRTEQGDSAMYLCASAADSAGNEKLFFGSGTQLSVL.